The present entry profiles one TCR beta chain with its context. The record originates from a study of CD8+ T cells in alopecia areata. V shed 1 base and J 7 bases; nucleotides not matched to a gene: 8. The CDR3 consists of 15 residues. Germline CDR1 PRHDT, CDR2 FYEKMQ (reference sequence). Treatment specified: oral pan-JAK inhibitor, 5-10 mg twice daily. Both peripheral blood and punch biopsies of lesional scalp skin were obtained from patients who had alopecia areata. PBMCs provided sorted CD4+ and CD8+ T cells. It was cDNA, reverse transcribed from extracted RNA, that served as the sequencing template. Only in-frame clones appear in the TCRdb table, and some are missing; sequencing was by immunoSEQ multiplex PCR. The sample has about 120,000 clones, about three fifths seen once.

The starting material was CD8+ T cells sorted from blood, obtained at week 4, from a patient treated with tofacitinib. The receptor was derived from a human donor with alopecia areata. V usage is TRBV13 and J usage is TRBJ2-7; 9 bases match TRBD1. CDR3 amino acids: CASSLVGTGPREQYF. DNA of the CDR3: TGTGCCAGCAGCTTAGTCGGGACAGGGCCGCGGGAGCAGTACTTC.